The 5 T cell receptor beta chains below were found in one sample sequenced in a study of shared clonotypes between healthy human individuals. TCRdb's table, derived via immunoSEQ multiplex PCR, lists solely in-frame clones and lacks some. The sample lists 650,000 to 800,000 clones, 55% to 75% occurring once. Sequencing was done on a sample of memory CD4+ T cells sorted from blood. As to subset: CD45RA-negative fraction. The receptors originated from a woman in her twenties or thirties in good health.

The chain has TRBV7-8 and TRBJ2-2; D is uncertain. The CDR3 contains 15 residues. The V gene's germline CDR1 is SGHVS and CDR2 FQNEAQ. V was cut by 1 base and J by 0 bases, with 6 bases left in between. The CDR3 nucleotides read TGTGCCAGCAGCTTAGGCTCAGCGAACACCGGGGAGCTGTTTTTT. Its protein product is CASSLGSANTGELFF.

The genes are TRBV6-5 and TRBJ1-1; D unresolved. The CDR3 is 13 amino acids. CDR1 MNHEY and CDR2 SVGAGI come from the germline V gene. The V and J ends lost 6 bases and 7 bases respectively, with 15 bases between them. The CDR3 here is CASSLVILGEAFF. In DNA form, the CDR3 reads TGTGCCAGCAGCCTAGTTATTTTGGGTGAAGCTTTCTTT.

The chain carries TRBV5-6 and TRBJ2-7; D unresolved. Trimming removed 0 bases at V and 3 bases at J, with 10 bases between. Germline V CDR1 and CDR2: SGHDT, YYEEEE. The CDR3 runs to 14 residues. CDR3 sequence: CASSLAGLIYEQYF. The CDR3 nucleotides are TGTGCCAGCAGCTTGGCCGGGCTAATCTACGAGCAGTACTTC.

V and J are TRBV5-1 and TRBJ1-1, with 8 bases identical to TRBD1. There are 12 residues in the CDR3. V lost 4 bases and J lost 7; bases outside the gene matches: 3. Germline CDR1 and CDR2: SGHRS and YFSETQ. The CDR3 nucleotides read TGCGCCAGCAGCGCACAGGGGGTTGAAGCTTTCTTT. Its translation: CASSAQGVEAFF.

The genes are TRBV28 and TRBJ1-5; maybe TRBD1 (6 bases). Germline-derived CDR1 and CDR2 are MDHEN and SYDVKM. V was pared by 7 bases and J by 5 bases, with 15 bases between. The CDR3 is made up of 14 amino acids. CDR3 protein: CASNYQQGDQPQHF. CDR3 in DNA: TGTGCCAGCAACTACCAACAGGGAGATCAGCCCCAGCATTTT.